Each of the 30 T cell receptor beta chains below was sequenced from the same sample in a study of blood T cell repertoires in COVID-19. Generated by immunoSEQ multiplex PCR, the TCRdb table keeps only in-frame clones and is missing some. The sample consists of over 85,000 clones, around 75% of them appearing once. The sample consisted of peripheral blood. The receptors originated from a human donor in a cohort sampled during active COVID-19.

This sequence joins TRBV9 and TRBJ1-3; D is uncertain. Germline lookup yields CDR1 SGDLS and CDR2 YYNGEE. With 0 bases removed from V and 3 bases from J, the gap between germline ends came to 16 bases. The CDR3 length is 17 residues. CDR3 nucleotide sequence: TGTGCCAGCAGCGTAGACCTGCCGGGTGAGGGTGGAAACACCATATATTTT. Translating gives CASSVDLPGEGGNTIYF.

The gene calls are TRBV28 and TRBJ1-3; D ambiguous. CDR1 is MDHEN and CDR2 is SYDVKM in the germline V gene. CDR3 size: 17 residues. Between the trimmed V and J ends, which lost 5 bases and 4 bases, there was a span of 21 bases. CDR3 loop: CASSLVTGNVGGNTIYF. The CDR3, as DNA: TGTGCCAGCAGTCTGGTGACGGGAAACGTAGGAGGAAACACCATATATTTT.

The rearrangement joins TRBV2 to TRBJ1-6, with 7 bases aligning to TRBD1. Germline-derived CDR1 and CDR2 are SNHLY and FYNNEI. The junction had 6 bases not matched to a gene; V was cut back by 7 bases and J by 9 bases. This CDR3 has 13 amino acids. The CDR3 sequence: CASTGQDLSPLHF. CDR3 nucleotides: TGTGCCAGCACCGGACAGGATCTTTCACCCCTCCACTTT.

The chain links TRBV6-5 to TRBJ2-5; no clear D. This CDR3 spans 11 amino acids. Trimming took off 6 bases at V and 5 bases at J, with 7 bases between the two ends. Germline-derived CDR1 and CDR2 are MNHEY and SVGAGI. The CDR3 DNA reads TGTGCCAGCAGCTTTGCGGAGACCCAGTACTTC. This gives the protein CASSFAETQYF.

In nucleotides, the CDR3 is TGTGCCAGCAGCTTAGCGGGACAGAGCTACGAGCAGTACTTC. This sequence encodes CASSLAGQSYEQYF. The chain combines TRBV11-3 with TRBJ2-7; TRBD1 matches at 7 bases. Trimming took 1 base from V and 3 from J; bases not matched to a gene: 3. Germline assignment: CDR1 SGHNT and CDR2 YENEEA. The CDR3 consists of 14 residues.

This clone has a handful of counts. The rearrangement uses TRBV7-8 and TRBJ2-7; D is possibly TRBD2 (6 bases). Germline loops: CDR1 SGHVS, CDR2 FQNEAQ. V lost 2 bases and J 4 bases, leaving 15 bases between the germline ends. This CDR3 contains 15 residues. The CDR3 reads CASSLLDGSAYEQYF. CDR3 nucleotide sequence: TGTGCCAGCAGCTTACTTGACGGGAGTGCGTACGAGCAGTACTTC.

This clone ranks as medium-sized. The CDR3 nucleotides are TGTGCCAGCAGCCAAGGCCCTATATCACAGGGATTCTATGGCTACACCTTC. Encoded protein: CASSQGPISQGFYGYTF. The V call is TRBV3-1 (or the pseudogene TRBV3-2), the J call TRBJ1-2; tentative D call: TRBD1 (6 bases). Per germline, CDR1 LGHDT and CDR2 YNNKEL (reference sequence). This CDR3 comprises 17 residues. Between the trimmed V and J ends, which lost 1 base and 4 bases, there was a span of 19 bases.

The chain recombines TRBV18 with TRBJ1-1; no firm D call. Germline V gene sequence: CDR1 KGHSH, CDR2 LQKENI. CDR3 length: 15 residues. V lost 2 bases and J lost 5, with 15 bases in between. Here the CDR3 DNA reads TGTGCCAGCTCACCAGCGAATATGGGAGGTACTGAAGCTTTCTTT. This sequence encodes CASSPANMGGTEAFF.

This chain links TRBV4-3 with TRBJ2-3; TRBD2 matches at 12 bases. Germline loops: CDR1 LGHNA, CDR2 YSLEER. V trimming: 4 bases; J trimming: 3 bases; junction bases outside the gene matches: 8. This CDR3 spans 17 amino acids. CDR3 region: CASSRGTSGQATDTQYF. Here the CDR3 DNA reads TGCGCCAGCAGCCGGGGGACTAGCGGGCAAGCGACAGATACGCAGTATTTT.

To note about this clone: Mismatch with germline at one junction end may stem from a read error. This chain uses TRBV7-7 with TRBJ2-2, with TRBD1 as a possible D gene (5 bases). The CDR3 is made up of 13 amino acids. CDR1 is SSHAT and CDR2 is FNYEAQ in the germline V gene (reference sequence). The CDR3 protein is CASSFRVTGELFF. The CDR3 DNA reads TGTGCTAGCAGCTTCAGGGTTACCGGGGAGCTGTTTTTT.

The chain couples TRBV7-8 to TRBJ2-7; 8 positions agree with TRBD2. The CDR3 spans 18 residues. Germline V gene sequence: CDR1 SGHVS, CDR2 FQNEAQ. Trimming removed 4 bases from V and 4 bases from J; junction bases left unmatched: 18. Here the CDR3 reads CASSSPRAGGANRYEQYF. In DNA, the CDR3 is TGTGCCAGCAGCTCCCCTCGGGCGGGGGGCGCAAACCGGTACGAGCAGTACTTC.

This clone has just a few counts. The same CDR3 can be traced to other DNA sequences in this sample. The chain carries TRBV5-4 and TRBJ2-7; 7 bases match TRBD1. Trimming removed 3 bases from V and 0 bases from J; junction bases left unmatched: 3. The CDR3 loop spans 14 amino acids. The V gene's germline CDR1 is SGHNT and CDR2 YYREEE (reference sequence). This CDR3 reads CASSSGTDSYEQYF. Here the CDR3 DNA reads TGTGCCAGCAGCTCCGGGACAGACTCCTACGAGCAGTACTTC.

The rearrangement links TRBV7-9 to TRBJ2-7; 9 positions agree with TRBD1. Germline V gives CDR1 SEHNR, CDR2 FQNEAQ (reference sequence). V gave up 11 bases and J gave up 5 bases; unmatched junction bases: 16. There are 15 residues in the CDR3. The CDR3 is CAGGKSGTGPHEQYF. As DNA, the CDR3 is TGTGCCGGCGGGAAAAGCGGGACAGGGCCCCACGAGCAGTACTTC.

The chain is built from TRBV10-3 and TRBJ2-5; TRBD2 matches 10 bases. From germline, CDR1 is ENHRY and CDR2 SYGVKD. The CDR3 consists of 15 residues. Unmatched junction bases numbered 7, after V lost 4 bases and J lost 5 bases. CDR3 sequence (DNA): TGTGCCATCAGTGGGGCCCCTAGCGGGAGTGAGACCCAGTACTTC. This sequence encodes CAISGAPSGSETQYF.

V gene TRBV27 combines with J gene TRBJ2-3; the match to TRBD1 covers 8 bases. V gave up 3 bases and J gave up 2 bases; unmatched junction bases: 4. Germline V gene sequence: CDR1 MNHEY, CDR2 SMNVEV (reference sequence). The length of the CDR3 is 15 residues. The CDR3 DNA reads as TGTGCCAGCAGTTTGAGGACAGGGAACACAGATACGCAGTATTTT. It specifies CASSLRTGNTDTQYF.

The V call is TRBV14, the J call TRBJ1-2, with a weak D call TRBD1 (6 bases). The V end was cut by 2 bases, the J end by 7 bases, with 11 bases between. Germline values: CDR1 SGHDN, CDR2 FVKESK. This CDR3 contains 13 residues. CDR3 loop: CASSQWGLVGYTF. Written as DNA, the CDR3 is TGTGCCAGCAGCCAATGGGGGCTTGTTGGCTACACCTTC.

This clone occurred a few times. This rearrangement joins TRBV10-3 to TRBJ2-5, with D tentatively TRBD2 (6 bases). The CDR3 consists of 13 residues. V gave up 5 bases and J gave up 4 bases, with 11 bases separating them. Germline assignment: CDR1 ENHRY and CDR2 SYGVKD. The CDR3 is CAISKTSPETQYF. CDR3 coding DNA: TGTGCCATCAGTAAGACTAGTCCAGAGACCCAGTACTTC.

The genes are TRBV7-2 and TRBJ2-7, with 8 bases lining up with TRBD2. The CDR3 runs to 15 residues. Trimming took 5 bases from V and 3 from J; bases not matched to a gene: 9. Germline-derived CDR1 and CDR2 are SGHTA and FQGNSA. The CDR3 nucleotides read TGTGCCAGCAGCACTCGGCCCGGGACTAGCTACGAGCAGTACTTC. This gives the protein CASSTRPGTSYEQYF.

Only one count was recorded for this clone. The chain is built from TRBV2 and TRBJ2-7; 11 bases are shared with TRBD2. The CDR3 has 14 amino acids. Looked up from germline, CDR1 is SNHLY and CDR2 is FYNNEI. V trimming: 6 bases; J trimming: 5 bases; junction bases outside the gene matches: 6. This CDR3 reads CASSASGGSDEQYF. Written as DNA, the CDR3 is TGTGCCAGCAGCGCTAGCGGGGGGTCGGACGAGCAGTACTTC.

The genes are TRBV7-8 and TRBJ1-5; 7 positions match TRBD1. The germline gives CDR1 SGHVS, CDR2 FQNEAQ. The junction had 7 bases not matched to a gene; V was cut back by 5 bases and J by 0 bases. This CDR3 is built from 16 residues. DNA of the CDR3: TGTGCCAGCAGCCCCCGCAGGGGGTTTAGCAATCAGCCCCAGCATTTT. Amino acid sequence: CASSPRRGFSNQPQHF.

The chain is built from TRBV5-1 and TRBJ1-6, with a possible D match to TRBD1 (6 bases). The V gene's germline CDR1 is SGHRS and CDR2 YFSETQ. This CDR3 spans 15 amino acids. V was pared by 2 bases and J by 3 bases, with 9 bases between. The CDR3 DNA is TGCGCCAGCAGCTTCGGGGACAACTATAATTCACCCCTCCACTTT. It yields the protein CASSFGDNYNSPLHF.

The rearrangement uses TRBV5-1 and TRBJ2-5, with 11 nucleotides matching TRBD2. CDR3 length: 15 amino acids. CDR1 and CDR2 from the germline V gene are SGHRS and YFSETQ. The V and J ends lost 1 base and 3 bases, in that order; junction bases with no gene match: 2. CDR3 region: CASSLTSGSEETQYF. DNA for the CDR3: TGCGCCAGCAGCTTGACTAGCGGGAGTGAAGAGACCCAGTACTTC.

The table lists this clone with a count of one. The V call is TRBV28, the J call TRBJ2-7; 7 nucleotides match TRBD2. Germline V gives CDR1 MDHEN, CDR2 SYDVKM. V was pared by 2 bases and J by 2 bases, with 6 bases of the junction left unmatched. This CDR3 is 15 amino acids long. CDR3 protein: CASSLGLADTYEQYF. DNA of the CDR3: TGTGCCAGCAGTTTAGGGCTAGCGGATACCTACGAGCAGTACTTC.

The CDR3 spells CASSQAGVNEKLFF. The CDR3 DNA reads TGCGCCAGCAGCCAAGCAGGGGTTAATGAAAAACTGTTTTTT. The chain is built from TRBV4-1 and TRBJ1-4, with D possibly being TRBD1 (6 bases). Germline CDR1 reads MGHRA; CDR2 reads YSYEKL. This CDR3 comprises 14 residues. Trimming took off 1 base at V and 4 bases at J, with 7 bases between the two ends.

The chain recombines TRBV7-8 with TRBJ2-4; D perhaps matches TRBD1 (5 bases). Per germline, CDR1 SGHVS and CDR2 FQNEAQ. There are 14 residues in the CDR3. Between the trimmed V and J ends, which lost 1 base and 6 bases, there was a span of 10 bases. The CDR3 region is CASSLGQQGNIQYF. CDR3 sequence (DNA): TGTGCCAGCAGCTTAGGTCAGCAGGGAAACATTCAGTACTTC. The variable domain in full, with the rest retrieved from reference TRBV7-8 and TRBJ2-4, is GAGVSQSPRYKVAKRGQDVALRCDPISGHVSLFWYQQALGQGPEFLTYFQNEAQLDKSGLPSDRFFAERPEGSVSTLKIQRTQQEDSAVYLCASSLGQQGNIQYFGAGTRLSVL.

Only a few counts were recorded for this clone. The chain has TRBV27 and TRBJ2-7, with TRBD2 identical over 8 bases. Unmatched junction bases numbered 12, after V lost 7 bases and J lost 4 bases. This CDR3 comprises 15 residues. Per the germline V gene, CDR1 is MNHEY and CDR2 is SMNVEV (reference sequence). CDR3 sequence: CASTRGSGSAYEQYF. The CDR3 region has the DNA TGTGCCAGCACTCGAGGAAGCGGGAGTGCGTACGAGCAGTACTTC.

This clone was seen once. The rearrangement uses TRBV6-2 or TRBV6-3 and TRBJ2-7; no firm D call. The germline V gene encodes CDR1 MNHEY and CDR2 SVGEGT. CDR3 size: 16 residues. Deletions cut 0 bases from V and 0 bases from J, with 12 bases between. The CDR3 DNA sequence: TGTGCCAGCAGTTACTCGAGTGTGACTTACTCCTACGAGCAGTACTTC. Amino acids: CASSYSSVTYSYEQYF.

The chain has TRBV9 and TRBJ2-1, with D hard to call. Trimming removed 3 bases from V and 7 bases from J, with 14 bases in between. The CDR3 spans 14 residues. Looked up from germline, CDR1 is SGDLS and CDR2 is YYNGEE. The CDR3 sequence: CASSGPISRNEQFF. Written as DNA, the CDR3 is TGTGCCAGCAGCGGGCCAATATCGAGGAATGAGCAGTTCTTC.

This sequence joins TRBV7-2 and TRBJ2-7; D not resolved. This CDR3 comprises 13 residues. With 1 base removed from V and 3 bases from J, the gap between germline ends came to 7 bases. CDR1 is SGHTA, CDR2 FQGNSA, per germline. The CDR3 is CASSLGADYEQYF. The CDR3 region has the DNA TGTGCCAGCAGCTTAGGAGCCGACTACGAGCAGTACTTC.

This clone was observed a few times. This chain uses TRBV16 with TRBJ1-1, with TRBD1 matching 7 bases. Trimming at V came to 5 bases and at J to 1 base, leaving 1 base not matched to a gene. The V gene's germline CDR1 is KGHSY and CDR2 FQNENV. The CDR3 has 13 residues. In DNA form, the CDR3 reads TGTGCCAGCAGCGGGGACAGGAACACTGAAGCTTTCTTT. Protein product: CASSGDRNTEAFF.